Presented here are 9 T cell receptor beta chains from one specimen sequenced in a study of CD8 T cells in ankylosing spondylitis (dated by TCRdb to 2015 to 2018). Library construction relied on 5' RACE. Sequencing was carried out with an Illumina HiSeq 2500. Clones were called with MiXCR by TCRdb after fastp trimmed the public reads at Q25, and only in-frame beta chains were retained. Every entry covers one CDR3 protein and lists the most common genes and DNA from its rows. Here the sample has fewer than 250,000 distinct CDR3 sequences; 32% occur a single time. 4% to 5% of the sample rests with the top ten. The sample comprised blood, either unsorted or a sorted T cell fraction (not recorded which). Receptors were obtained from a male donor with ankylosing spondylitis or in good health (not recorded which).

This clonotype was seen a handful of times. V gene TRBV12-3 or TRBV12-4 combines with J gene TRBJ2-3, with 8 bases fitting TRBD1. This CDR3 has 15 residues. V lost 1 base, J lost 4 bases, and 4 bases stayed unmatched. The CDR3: CASSLGTGFSDTQYF. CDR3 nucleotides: TGTGCCAGCAGTTTAGGGACAGGGTTCTCAGATACGCAGTATTTT.

The CDR3 region has the DNA TGCGCCAGCAGCTTGGGACAGAACCCCTGGGGAGATACGCAGTATTTT. It is translated as CASSLGQNPWGDTQYF. The chain has TRBV5-1 and TRBJ2-3, with TRBD1 as a possible D gene (5 bases). The CDR3 length is 16 residues. The germline gives CDR1 SGHRS, CDR2 YFSETQ. Trimming stripped 0 bases from V and 5 bases from J, with 16 bases between.

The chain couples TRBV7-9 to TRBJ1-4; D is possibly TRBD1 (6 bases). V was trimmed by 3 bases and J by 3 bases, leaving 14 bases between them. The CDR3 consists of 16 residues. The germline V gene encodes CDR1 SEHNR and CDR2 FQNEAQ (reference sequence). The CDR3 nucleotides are TGTGCCAGCAGCTTTGGCAGGGGATCGTCTAATGAAAAACTGTTTTTT. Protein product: CASSFGRGSSNEKLFF.

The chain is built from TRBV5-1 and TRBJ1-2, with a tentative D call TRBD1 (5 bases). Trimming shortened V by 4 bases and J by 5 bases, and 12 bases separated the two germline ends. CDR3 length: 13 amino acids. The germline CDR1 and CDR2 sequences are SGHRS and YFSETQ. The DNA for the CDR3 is TGCGCCAGCAGCCCCCGGGGCGAGTATGGCTACACCTTC. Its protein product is CASSPRGEYGYTF. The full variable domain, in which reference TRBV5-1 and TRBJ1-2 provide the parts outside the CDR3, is KAGVTQTPRYLIKTRGQQVTLSCSPISGHRSVSWYQQTPGQGLQFLFEYFSETQRNKGNFPGRFSGRQFSNSRSEMNVSTLELGDSALYLCASSPRGEYGYTFGSGTRLTVV.

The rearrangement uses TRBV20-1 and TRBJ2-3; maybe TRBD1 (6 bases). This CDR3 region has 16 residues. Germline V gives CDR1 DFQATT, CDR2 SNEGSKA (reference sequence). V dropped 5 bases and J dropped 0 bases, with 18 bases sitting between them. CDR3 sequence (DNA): TGCAGTGCTGACAATCCGGGACAACCAAGCACAGATACGCAGTATTTT. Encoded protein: CSADNPGQPSTDTQYF.

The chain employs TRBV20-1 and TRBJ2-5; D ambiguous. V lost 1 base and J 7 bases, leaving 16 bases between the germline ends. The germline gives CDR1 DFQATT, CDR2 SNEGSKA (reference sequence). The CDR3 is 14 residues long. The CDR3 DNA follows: TGCAGTGCTAGAGCCGATCGGATAGCAGCGACCCAGTACTTC. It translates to CSARADRIAATQYF.

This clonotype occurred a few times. The CDR3 protein is CASRSISNTGELFF. The CDR3, as DNA: TGTGCCAGCAGGAGTATTTCGAACACCGGGGAGCTGTTTTTT. This chain uses TRBV6-1 with TRBJ2-2; no reliable D call. The V gene's germline CDR1 is MNHNS and CDR2 SASEGT. There are 14 residues in the CDR3. V dropped 6 bases and J dropped 0 bases, with 8 bases sitting between them.

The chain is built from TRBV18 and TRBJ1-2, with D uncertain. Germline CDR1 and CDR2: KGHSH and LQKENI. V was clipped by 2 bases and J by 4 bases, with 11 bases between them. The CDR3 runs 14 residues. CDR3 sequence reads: CASSPDTFGYGYTF. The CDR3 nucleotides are TGTGCCAGCTCACCAGACACATTTGGCTATGGCTACACCTTC.

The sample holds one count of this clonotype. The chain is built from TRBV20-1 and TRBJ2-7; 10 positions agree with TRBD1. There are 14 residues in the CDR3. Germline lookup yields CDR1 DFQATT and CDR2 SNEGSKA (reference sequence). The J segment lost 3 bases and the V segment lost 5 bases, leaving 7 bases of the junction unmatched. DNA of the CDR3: TGCAGTGCTGCCCGGGACAGGGGCCTCTACGAGCAGTACTTC. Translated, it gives CSAARDRGLYEQYF.